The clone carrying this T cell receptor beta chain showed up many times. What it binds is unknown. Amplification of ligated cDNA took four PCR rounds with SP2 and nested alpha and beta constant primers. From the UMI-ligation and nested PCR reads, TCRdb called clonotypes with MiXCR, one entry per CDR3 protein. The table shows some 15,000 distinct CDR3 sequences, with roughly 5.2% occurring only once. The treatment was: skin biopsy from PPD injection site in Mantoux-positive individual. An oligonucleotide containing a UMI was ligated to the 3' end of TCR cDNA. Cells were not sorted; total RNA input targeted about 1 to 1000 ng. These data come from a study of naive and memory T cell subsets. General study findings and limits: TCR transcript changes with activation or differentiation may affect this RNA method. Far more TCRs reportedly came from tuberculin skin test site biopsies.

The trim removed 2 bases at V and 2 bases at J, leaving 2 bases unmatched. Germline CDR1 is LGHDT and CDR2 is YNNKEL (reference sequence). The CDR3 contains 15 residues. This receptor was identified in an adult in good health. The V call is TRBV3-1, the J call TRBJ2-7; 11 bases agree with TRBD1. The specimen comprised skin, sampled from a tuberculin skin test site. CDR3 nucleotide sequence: TGTGCCAGCAGCCAAAGGACAGGGGGCCCCTACGAGCAGTACTTC. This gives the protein CASSQRTGGPYEQYF.